The clone carrying this T cell receptor beta chain has ten or more counts. The target antigen is unknown. The record originates from a study of metastatic and nonmetastatic thyroid tumors. Study-level background: The comparison covered peripheral blood and tumor or nodule tissue in malignant and benign thyroid patients.

In the authors' workflow: Differences in CDR3 between clinicopathological groups were drawn on to build a classifier intended to discriminate distant-metastatic papillary thyroid cancer patients. TCRdb reanalyzed the PCR reads with MiXCR. For this entry, the V and J calls and clone size follow TCRdb and not the study's own pipeline. The table records tens of thousands of clones, over 10% of them present only once. There were no patients who had received any treatment before thyroid surgery. The study's findings and limits: It was reported that TCR beta diversity was significantly higher in malignant thyroid tumors than benign nodules, in blood and tumor.

The CDR3 runs to 15 residues. The V end lost 3 bases, the J end lost 3 bases, and 12 bases lay between the germline ends. CDR1 MNHEY and CDR2 SMNVEV come from the germline V gene (reference sequence). This receptor was taken from a female donor with papillary thyroid cancer or a benign thyroid nodule (not recorded which). Some clones in this sample may be carry-over from other donors' samples. The V gene is TRBV27, the J gene TRBJ2-1; D not resolved. Sequenced sample: blood. In DNA form, the CDR3 reads TGTGCCAGCAGTTTGGGGTTTATAGGCTACAATGAGCAGTTCTTC. Its translation is CASSLGFIGYNEQFF.